This TCR beta chain was observed in a study of blood T cell repertoires in COVID-19. In the study overall: Samples came from the United States, Italy and Spain, spanning acute and convalescent COVID-19. T cells, B-cell-depleted T cells, or PBMCs provided the cDNA or gDNA that served as material.

In the original processing: By means of reference gene primer amplification, nucleated cell counts were estimated. Clones were sequenced by immunoSEQ multiplex PCR, and TCRdb holds only the in-frame ones, with some missing. V, J and clone size reflect that table, while D and trimming were determined from the DNA. The sample shows some 150,000 clones, approximately 90% of them seen only once. Germline-derived CDR1 and CDR2 are GTSNPN and SVGIG (reference sequence). The CDR3 consists of 12 residues. V gave up 5 bases and J gave up 4 bases, with 11 bases separating them. This sequence joins TRBV30 and TRBJ1-2; D not resolved. This sequence originates from an elderly woman with acute or convalescent COVID-19. Sequencing input: peripheral blood. CDR3 DNA sequence: TGTGCCTGGGCCCCCAGGATCTATGGCTACACCTTC. This encodes CAWAPRIYGYTF.